These 32 T cell receptor beta chains came from one sample sequenced in a study of PD-1 blockade in classical Hodgkin lymphoma. Produced via immunoSEQ multiplex PCR; TCRdb's table is partial and in-frame only. The top ten clones hold 7.5% to 9.5% of a sample with tens of thousands of clones, about 92% of them seen once. There was relapse after autologous stem cell transplantation in every patient, and there was variation in brentuximab vedotin exposure. Specimen: peripheral blood mononuclear cells (PBMCs), collected at baseline. The receptors originated from a human donor with classical Hodgkin lymphoma.

The chain carries TRBV19 and TRBJ1-4; TRBD1 is a possible D gene (5 bases). CDR1 and CDR2 (germline): LNHDA, SQIVND (reference sequence). V lost 7 bases and J lost 2, with 11 bases in between. The CDR3 contains 14 residues. This CDR3 reads CASMSGRTNEKLFF. The CDR3 DNA is TGTGCCAGTATGTCAGGGCGGACTAATGAAAAACTGTTTTTT.

The rearrangement uses TRBV27 and TRBJ1-2, with TRBD1 matching over 9 bases. This CDR3 has 18 amino acids. V lost 2 bases to trimming and J lost 5 bases; unmatched junction nucleotides: 15. The germline V gene encodes CDR1 MNHEY and CDR2 SMNVEV (reference sequence). CDR3 bases: TGTGCCAGCAGTTTAGAGGGCCGGGACAGGGCCGAGGTTTATGGCTACACCTTC. Translation gives CASSLEGRDRAEVYGYTF.

The J gene is TRBJ1-5, the V gene TRBV18, with unresolved D. V was cut by 6 bases and J by 1 base, with 7 bases left in between. Germline CDR1 reads KGHSH; CDR2 reads LQKENI. The CDR3 spans 13 residues. The CDR3 protein is CASSLDSNQPQHF. CDR3 in DNA: TGTGCCAGCTCCCTCGACAGCAATCAGCCCCAGCATTTT. The full variable domain, in which reference TRBV18 and TRBJ1-5 provide the parts outside the CDR3, is NAGVMQNPRHLVRRRGQEARLRCSPMKGHSHVYWYRQLPEEGLKFMVYLQKENIIDESGMPKERFSAEFPKEGPSILRIQQVVRGDSAAYFCASSLDSNQPQHFGDGTRLSIL.

This clone was counted between two and nine times. This chain uses TRBV6-1 with TRBJ1-2; TRBD1 matches at 8 bases. Trimming took 4 bases from V and 0 from J; bases not matched to a gene: 4. CDR1 and CDR2 from the germline V gene are MNHNS and SASEGT. The CDR3 extends over 15 amino acids. This CDR3 is CASSVQQGANYGYTF. Written as DNA, the CDR3 is TGTGCCAGCAGTGTCCAACAGGGGGCTAACTATGGCTACACCTTC.

V is TRBV7-2 and J is TRBJ2-7, with 16 bases lining up with TRBD2. This CDR3 spans 14 amino acids. The germline V gene has CDR1 SGHTA and CDR2 FQGNSA. DNA for the CDR3: TGTGCTACGGGACTAGCGGGAGGGCCTTACGAGCAGTACTTC. Its translation: CATGLAGGPYEQYF.

The chain couples TRBV5-1 to TRBJ2-7; 9 positions agree with TRBD2. The CDR3 runs 12 residues. Per germline, CDR1 SGHRS and CDR2 YFSETQ. Trimming at V came to 6 bases and at J to 7 bases, leaving 5 bases not matched to a gene. The chain's CDR3 is CASTSGELEQYF. The CDR3 DNA reads TGCGCCAGCACTAGCGGGGAGTTGGAGCAGTACTTC. Together with reference TRBV5-1 and TRBJ2-7, the CDR3 gives the full variable domain: KAGVTQTPRYLIKTRGQQVTLSCSPISGHRSVSWYQQTPGQGLQFLFEYFSETQRNKGNFPGRFSGRQFSNSRSEMNVSTLELGDSALYLCASTSGELEQYFGPGTRLTVT.

V usage is TRBV4-3 and J usage is TRBJ2-2; D uncertain. Germline values: CDR1 LGHNA, CDR2 YSLEER. V was pared by 0 bases and J by 7 bases, with 9 bases between. The CDR3 has 14 residues. CDR3 sequence: CASSQEGTGGELFF. CDR3 bases: TGCGCCAGCAGCCAAGAAGGAACGGGCGGGGAGCTGTTTTTT.

The chain has TRBV7-9 and TRBJ2-7; no clear D gene. There are 13 residues in the CDR3. V was trimmed by 7 bases and J by 3 bases, leaving 13 bases between them. Germline CDR1 is SEHNR and CDR2 is FQNEAQ (reference sequence). DNA of the CDR3: TGTGCCAGCACACCATCCCAGGTCTACGAGCAGTACTTC. Its protein product is CASTPSQVYEQYF.

This rearrangement joins TRBV2 to TRBJ1-2; the match to TRBD1 covers 12 bases. Germline CDR1 reads SNHLY; CDR2 reads FYNNEI. V was pared by 6 bases and J by 5 bases, with 13 bases of the junction left unmatched. This CDR3 region has 17 residues. In DNA form, the CDR3 reads TGTGCCAGCAGAGCGGCCCCGGGACAGGGGGCAAGGTATGGCTACACCTTC. Protein: CASRAAPGQGARYGYTF.

This chain connects TRBV18 to TRBJ1-2; weak D call: TRBD1 (5 bases). Trimming left V 3 bases short and J 4 bases short, with 9 bases between. This CDR3 is 13 amino acids long. CDR1 is KGHSH, CDR2 LQKENI, per germline. The CDR3 DNA reads TGTGCCAGCTCACCTTTCGACAGCTATGGCTACACCTTC. Amino acid sequence: CASSPFDSYGYTF. Complete variable domain (other parts from reference TRBV18 and TRBJ1-2): NAGVMQNPRHLVRRRGQEARLRCSPMKGHSHVYWYRQLPEEGLKFMVYLQKENIIDESGMPKERFSAEFPKEGPSILRIQQVVRGDSAAYFCASSPFDSYGYTFGSGTRLTVV.

The genes are TRBV6-5 and TRBJ1-3; possible D gene TRBD1, 5 bases. Germline V gene lookup returns CDR1 MNHEY and CDR2 SVGAGI. Trimming took off 6 bases at V and 8 bases at J, with 17 bases between the two ends. CDR3 length: 14 residues. As DNA, the CDR3 is TGTGCCAGCAGCGGTAATCGGGGCAGGGACACCATATATTTT. This sequence encodes CASSGNRGRDTIYF.

The chain recombines TRBV19 with TRBJ1-1; TRBD1 might be the D (5 bases). Germline loops: CDR1 LNHDA, CDR2 SQIVND (reference sequence). The length of the CDR3 is 15 residues. V was trimmed by 4 bases and J by 1 base, leaving 13 bases between them. The CDR3 sequence is CASSTRDSENTEAFF. CDR3 DNA: TGTGCCAGTAGTACACGGGACTCAGAGAACACTGAAGCTTTCTTT.

The chain recombines TRBV30 with TRBJ2-1; 12 bases line up with TRBD2. J lost 7 bases, V lost 8 bases, and 9 bases had no gene match. Germline lookup yields CDR1 GTSNPN and CDR2 SVGIG (reference sequence). CDR3 length equals 14 residues. CDR3 residues: CAQTSGRYPNEQFF. In DNA, the CDR3 is TGTGCCCAGACTAGCGGGAGATATCCGAATGAGCAGTTCTTC.

The chain links TRBV7-3 to TRBJ1-1; D is possibly TRBD1 (5 bases). The CDR3 totals 14 residues. V was cut by 2 bases and J by 5 bases, with 12 bases left in between. In germline, CDR1 is SGHTA, CDR2 FQGTGA. CDR3 protein: CASSLQGTVTEAFF. CDR3 coding DNA: TGTGCCAGCAGCTTACAGGGCACAGTAACTGAAGCTTTCTTT. The whole variable domain, filled in from reference TRBV7-3 and TRBJ1-1, reads GAGVSQTPSNKVTEKGKYVELRCDPISGHTALYWYRQSLGQGPEFLIYFQGTGAADDSGLPNDRFFAVRPEGSVSTLKIQRTERGDSAVYLCASSLQGTVTEAFFGQGTRLTVV.

The gene calls are TRBV5-6 and TRBJ2-7, with D possibly matching TRBD1 (6 bases). This CDR3 has 13 amino acids. Trimming stripped 3 bases from V and 4 bases from J, with 11 bases between. CDR1 SGHDT and CDR2 YYEEEE come from the germline V gene. The CDR3 DNA reads TGTGCCAGCAGCTGGGACACATTTTACGAGCAGTACTTC. It is translated as CASSWDTFYEQYF.

The chain is built from TRBV30 and TRBJ2-3; D gene ambiguous. The CDR3 spans 13 residues. V lost 5 bases, J lost 10 bases, and 19 bases lay in between. The germline CDR1 and CDR2 sequences are GTSNPN and SVGIG (reference sequence). CDR3 residues: CAWGLIFPPAQYF. As DNA, the CDR3 is TGTGCCTGGGGCCTCATCTTTCCCCCTGCGCAGTATTTT. Complete variable domain (other parts from reference TRBV30 and TRBJ2-3): SQTIHQWPATLVQPVGSPLSLECTVEGTSNPNLYWYRQAAGRGLQLLFYSVGIGQISSEVPQNLSASRPQDRQFILSSKKLLLSDSGFYLCAWGLIFPPAQYFGPGTRLTVL.

The V gene is TRBV11-2, the J gene TRBJ2-1, with D tentatively TRBD2 (7 bases). V lost 5 bases and J lost 10, with 18 bases in between. The CDR3 has 14 residues. Germline-derived CDR1 and CDR2 are SGHAT and FQNNGV. This CDR3 is CASSPLRGGREQFF. CDR3 nucleotide sequence: TGTGCCAGCAGCCCGCTGAGGGGGGGTAGAGAGCAGTTCTTC. Filled out from reference TRBV11-2 and TRBJ2-1, the complete variable domain reads EAGVAQSPRYKIIEKRQSVAFWCNPISGHATLYWYQQILGQGPKLLIQFQNNGVVDDSQLPKDRFSAERLKGVDSTLKIQPAKLEDSAVYLCASSPLRGGREQFFGPGTRLTVL.

The rearrangement joins TRBV6-4 to TRBJ2-7; D perhaps matches TRBD1 (5 bases). This CDR3 comprises 13 residues. Germline V lookup: CDR1 MRHNA, CDR2 SNTAGT. The V and J ends lost 4 bases and 2 bases respectively, with 9 bases between them. The CDR3 DNA reads TGTGCCAGCAGTGGAATAGGGGCCTACGAGCAGTACTTC. This encodes CASSGIGAYEQYF.

The rearrangement joins TRBV25-1 to TRBJ2-2; TRBD2 is a possible D gene (7 bases). Per germline, CDR1 MGHDK and CDR2 SYGVNS. The CDR3 runs to 15 residues. Trimming removed 7 bases from V and 6 bases from J, with 18 bases in between. The CDR3 DNA sequence: TGTGCCAGCACCCACGTTGGGGGGGGCGCCGGGGAGCTGTTTTTT. It codes for CASTHVGGGAGELFF.

This chain connects TRBV7-2 to TRBJ1-5; D perhaps matches TRBD1 (5 bases). V shed 5 bases and J shed 1 base, with 18 bases lying between them. Per germline, CDR1 SGHTA and CDR2 FQGNSA. This CDR3 has 17 residues. The CDR3: CASSPWGTFGSNQPQHF. The CDR3 nucleotides are TGTGCCAGCAGCCCCTGGGGGACCTTCGGAAGCAATCAGCCCCAGCATTTT.

V is TRBV5-8 and J is TRBJ2-7, with 12 bases matching TRBD2. The germline gives CDR1 SGHTS, CDR2 YDEGEE. This CDR3 comprises 15 residues. V shed 3 bases, J shed 6 bases, and the junction held 7 bases outside the gene matches. The CDR3 protein is CASSYLTSGRSEQYF. The CDR3 DNA is TGTGCCAGCAGCTACTTGACTAGCGGGAGATCCGAGCAGTACTTC.

In this sample, this clone turned up a few times. The chain links TRBV6-5 to TRBJ2-2; TRBD2 aligns across 7 bases. In germline, CDR1 is MNHEY, CDR2 SVGAGI. V trimming: 2 bases; J trimming: 4 bases; junction bases outside the gene matches: 4. The CDR3 spans 15 residues. The CDR3 coding sequence is TGTGCCAGCAGTTACGGCGGCGGGGGCACCGGGGAGCTGTTTTTT. Its protein product is CASSYGGGGTGELFF.

This clone showed up just a few times. The junction differs from germline at one of its ends, possibly a read error. The chain is built from TRBV4-2 and TRBJ1-2; D ambiguous. The V gene's germline CDR1 is LGHNA and CDR2 YNFKEQ. The CDR3 sequence is 12 residues long. The CDR3 region is CASSQDWQDQNF. The DNA for the CDR3 is TGTGCCAGCAGCCAAGATTGGCAGGACCAAAACTTC.

V usage is TRBV27 and J usage is TRBJ1-2; D is possibly TRBD1 (6 bases). The CDR3 contains 13 residues. CDR1 MNHEY and CDR2 SMNVEV come from the germline V gene (reference sequence). V was pared by 6 bases and J by 6 bases, with 14 bases between. Here the CDR3 DNA reads TGTGCCAGCAGGGACAGCCTTTGGGATGGCTACACCTTC. It is translated as CASRDSLWDGYTF.

The CDR3 coding sequence is TGTGCCAGTAGTATCCGGGTCTCCTACGAGCAGTACTTC. Residues: CASSIRVSYEQYF. V is TRBV19 and J is TRBJ2-7, with D unresolved. Trimming took 3 bases from V and 0 from J, leaving 6 bases between them. The CDR3 has 13 amino acids. CDR1 LNHDA and CDR2 SQIVND come from the germline V gene (reference sequence).

The genes are TRBV9 and TRBJ1-3, with D unclear. Trimming removed 0 bases at V and 4 bases at J, with 5 bases between. Germline V lookup: CDR1 SGDLS, CDR2 YYNGEE. The CDR3 sequence is 13 residues long. CDR3 protein: CASSVASGNTIYF. Written as DNA, the CDR3 is TGTGCCAGCAGCGTAGCTTCGGGAAACACCATATATTTT.

The V and J genes are TRBV2 and TRBJ1-1; unclear D gene. CDR3 length: 11 amino acids. The V end was cut by 8 bases, the J end by 8 bases, with 12 bases between. Looked up from germline, CDR1 is SNHLY and CDR2 is FYNNEI. CDR3 amino acids: CASPGQVEAFF. CDR3 nucleotide sequence: TGTGCCAGCCCCGGCCAGGTCGAAGCTTTCTTT.

The chain joins TRBV30 to TRBJ2-3, with 11 bases aligning to TRBD2. CDR1 and CDR2 (germline): GTSNPN, SVGIG (reference sequence). The CDR3 consists of 14 residues. The V segment lost 0 bases and the J segment 10 bases; nucleotides outside the gene matches: 6. The CDR3 protein is CAWSVSLAGGAQYF. CDR3 DNA sequence: TGTGCCTGGAGTGTGTCGCTAGCGGGGGGAGCGCAGTATTTT. The entire variable domain, with the rest obtained from reference TRBV30 and TRBJ2-3, is as follows: SQTIHQWPATLVQPVGSPLSLECTVEGTSNPNLYWYRQAAGRGLQLLFYSVGIGQISSEVPQNLSASRPQDRQFILSSKKLLLSDSGFYLCAWSVSLAGGAQYFGPGTRLTVL.

J is TRBJ1-2 and V is TRBV7-9, with D tentatively TRBD1 (5 bases). Between the trimmed V and J ends, which lost 0 bases and 2 bases, there was a span of 19 bases. Per the germline V gene, CDR1 is SEHNR and CDR2 is FQNEAQ (reference sequence). The CDR3 is 18 amino acids. The CDR3 protein is CASSLAWTDNIANYGYTF. CDR3 nucleotide sequence: TGTGCCAGCAGCTTAGCGTGGACGGACAATATAGCCAACTATGGCTACACCTTC.

This clone was counted only a few times. The V and J genes are TRBV2 and TRBJ2-3, with no clear D. The V end lost 6 bases, the J end lost 2 bases, and 9 bases lay between the germline ends. The CDR3 sequence is 13 residues long. From germline, CDR1 is SNHLY and CDR2 FYNNEI. The DNA of the CDR3 is TGTGCCAGCAGCCCGCCCTTCACAGATACGCAGTATTTT. Protein product: CASSPPFTDTQYF. Using reference TRBV2 and TRBJ2-3 for the parts outside the CDR3, the full variable domain is EPEVTQTPSHQVTQMGQEVILRCVPISNHLYFYWYRQILGQKVEFLVSFYNNEISEKSEIFDDQFSVERPDGSNFTLKIRSTKLEDSAMYFCASSPPFTDTQYFGPGTRLTVL.

This chain uses TRBV9 with TRBJ2-3; a possible D gene is TRBD1 (7 bases). In germline, CDR1 is SGDLS, CDR2 YYNGEE. Trimming removed 7 bases from V and 1 base from J, with 22 bases in between. The CDR3 has 17 residues. The CDR3 loop reads CASGGWSGGPGTDTQYF. In nucleotides, the CDR3 is TGTGCCAGCGGAGGTTGGTCAGGGGGGCCTGGCACAGATACGCAGTATTTT.

The CDR3 DNA is TGTGCCAGCAGTCCGGCCAGGAGCTCTGGAAACACCATATATTTT. As protein: CASSPARSSGNTIYF. V is TRBV6-1 and J is TRBJ1-3; D remains ambiguous. This CDR3 contains 15 residues. CDR1 and CDR2 (germline): MNHNS, SASEGT. Trimming stripped 5 bases from V and 0 bases from J, with 11 bases between.